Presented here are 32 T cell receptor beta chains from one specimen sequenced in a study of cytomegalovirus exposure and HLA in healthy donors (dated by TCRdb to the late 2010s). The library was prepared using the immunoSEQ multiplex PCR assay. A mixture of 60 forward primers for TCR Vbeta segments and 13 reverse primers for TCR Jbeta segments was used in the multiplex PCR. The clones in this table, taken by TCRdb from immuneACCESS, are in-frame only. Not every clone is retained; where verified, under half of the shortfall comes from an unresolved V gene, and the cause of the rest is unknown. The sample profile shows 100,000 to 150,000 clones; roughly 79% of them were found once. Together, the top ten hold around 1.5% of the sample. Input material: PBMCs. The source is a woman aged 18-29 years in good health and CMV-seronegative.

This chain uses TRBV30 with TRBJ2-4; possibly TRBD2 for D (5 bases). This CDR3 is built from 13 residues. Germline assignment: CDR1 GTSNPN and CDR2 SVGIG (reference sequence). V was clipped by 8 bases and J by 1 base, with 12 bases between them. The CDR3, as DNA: TGTGCCCTCCGCGGAGGCGCCAAAAACATTCAGTACTTC. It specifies CALRGGAKNIQYF. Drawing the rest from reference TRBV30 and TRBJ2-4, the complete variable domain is SQTIHQWPATLVQPVGSPLSLECTVEGTSNPNLYWYRQAAGRGLQLLFYSVGIGQISSEVPQNLSASRPQDRQFILSSKKLLLSDSGFYLCALRGGAKNIQYFGAGTRLSVL.

CDR3 amino acids: CASSSGTSGIHSYEQYF. DNA of the CDR3: TGTGCCAGCAGCTCCGGGACTAGCGGGATCCACTCCTACGAGCAGTACTTC. The chain couples TRBV5-4 to TRBJ2-7; 13 bases fit TRBD2. Trimming removed 3 bases from V and 0 bases from J; junction bases left unmatched: 6. The length of the CDR3 is 17 residues. Germline CDR1 reads SGHNT; CDR2 reads YYREEE (reference sequence).

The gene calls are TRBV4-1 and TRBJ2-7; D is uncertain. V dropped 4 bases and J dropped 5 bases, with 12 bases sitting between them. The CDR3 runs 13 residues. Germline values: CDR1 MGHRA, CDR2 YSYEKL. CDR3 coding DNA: TGCGCCAGCAGCCGCGACGGCGGCCACGAGCAGTACTTC. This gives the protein CASSRDGGHEQYF.

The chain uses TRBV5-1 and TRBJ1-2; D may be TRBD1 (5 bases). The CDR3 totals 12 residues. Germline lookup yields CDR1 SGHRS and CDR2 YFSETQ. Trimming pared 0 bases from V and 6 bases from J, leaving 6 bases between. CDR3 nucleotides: TGCGCCAGCAGCTTGGTAGGGGATGGCTACACCTTC. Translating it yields CASSLVGDGYTF.

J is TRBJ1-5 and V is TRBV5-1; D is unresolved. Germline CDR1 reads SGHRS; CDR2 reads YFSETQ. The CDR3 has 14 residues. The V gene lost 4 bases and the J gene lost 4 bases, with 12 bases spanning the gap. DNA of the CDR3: TGCGCCAGCAGCAGCGTAGGAGGGAATCAGCCCCAGCATTTT. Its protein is CASSSVGGNQPQHF.

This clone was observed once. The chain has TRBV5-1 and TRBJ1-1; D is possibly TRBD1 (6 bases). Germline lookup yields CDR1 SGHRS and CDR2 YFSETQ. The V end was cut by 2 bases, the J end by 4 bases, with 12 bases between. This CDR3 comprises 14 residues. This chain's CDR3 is CASSFSGAATEAFF. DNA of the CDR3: TGCGCCAGCAGCTTTTCAGGGGCGGCCACTGAAGCTTTCTTT.

The CDR3 sequence: CSVEIQVSTDTQYF. The CDR3 coding sequence is TGCAGCGTAGAAATACAAGTGAGCACAGATACGCAGTATTTT. The V gene is TRBV29-1, the J gene TRBJ2-3; D is uncertain. CDR1 SQVTM and CDR2 ANQGSEA come from the germline V gene. This CDR3 has 14 amino acids. Trimming stripped 6 bases from V and 0 bases from J, with 13 bases between.

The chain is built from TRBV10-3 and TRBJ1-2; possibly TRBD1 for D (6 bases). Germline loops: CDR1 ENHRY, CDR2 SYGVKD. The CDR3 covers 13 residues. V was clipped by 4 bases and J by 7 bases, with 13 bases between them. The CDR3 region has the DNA TGTGCCATCAGTGGGGGGCTAGCAATTGGCTACACCTTC. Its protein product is CAISGGLAIGYTF.

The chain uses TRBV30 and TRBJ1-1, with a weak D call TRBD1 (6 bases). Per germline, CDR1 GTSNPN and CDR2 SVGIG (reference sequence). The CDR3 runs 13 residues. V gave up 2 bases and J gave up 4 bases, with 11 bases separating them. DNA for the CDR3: TGTGCCTGGAGTTTGGGGGCGGCCACTGAAGCTTTCTTT. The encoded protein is CAWSLGAATEAFF.

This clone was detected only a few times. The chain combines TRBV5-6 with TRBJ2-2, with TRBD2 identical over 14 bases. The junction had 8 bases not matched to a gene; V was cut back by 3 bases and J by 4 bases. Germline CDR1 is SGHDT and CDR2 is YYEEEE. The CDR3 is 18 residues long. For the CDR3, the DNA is TGTGCCAGCAGCTCGACTAGCGGGAGGGCCTGGGCCACCGGGGAGCTGTTTTTT. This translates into CASSSTSGRAWATGELFF.

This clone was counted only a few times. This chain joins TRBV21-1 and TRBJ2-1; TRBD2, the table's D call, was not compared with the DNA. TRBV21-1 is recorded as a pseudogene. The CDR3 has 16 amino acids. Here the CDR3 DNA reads TGTGCCAGCAGCAAAGAGGGGGGGAGGTGTCACAATGAGCAGTTCTTC. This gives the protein CASSKEGGRCHNEQFF.

CDR3 amino acids: CASRRIGNYGYTF. The CDR3 nucleotides are TGTGCCTCCCGCCGTATCGGGAATTATGGCTACACCTTC. The V and J genes are TRBV30 and TRBJ1-2; D call uncertain. Germline V CDR1 and CDR2: GTSNPN, SVGIG (reference sequence). V dropped 7 bases and J dropped 5 bases, with 17 bases sitting between them. The CDR3 has 13 residues. Full variable domain (rest looked up from reference TRBV30 and TRBJ1-2): SQTIHQWPATLVQPVGSPLSLECTVEGTSNPNLYWYRQAAGRGLQLLFYSVGIGQISSEVPQNLSASRPQDRQFILSSKKLLLSDSGFYLCASRRIGNYGYTFGSGTRLTVV.

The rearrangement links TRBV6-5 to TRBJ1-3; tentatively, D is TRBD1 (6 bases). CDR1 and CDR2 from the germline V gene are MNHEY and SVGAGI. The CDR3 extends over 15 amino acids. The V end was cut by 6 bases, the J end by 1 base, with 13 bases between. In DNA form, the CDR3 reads TGTGCCAGCAGCTTCCAACAGGGTTCTGGAAACACCATATATTTT. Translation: CASSFQQGSGNTIYF.

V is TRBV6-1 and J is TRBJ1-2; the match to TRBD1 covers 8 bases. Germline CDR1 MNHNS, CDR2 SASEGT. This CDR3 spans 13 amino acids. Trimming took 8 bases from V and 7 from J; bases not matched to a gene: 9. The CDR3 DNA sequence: TGTGCCAGCGTATGGACAGGGCAGGGTGGCTACACCTTC. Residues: CASVWTGQGGYTF.

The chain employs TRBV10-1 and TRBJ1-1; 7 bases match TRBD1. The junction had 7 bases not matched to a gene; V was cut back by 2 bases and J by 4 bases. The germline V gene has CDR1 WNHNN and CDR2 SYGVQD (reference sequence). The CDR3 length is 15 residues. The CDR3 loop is CASSESRAGGTEAFF. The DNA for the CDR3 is TGCGCCAGCAGTGAGAGCAGGGCAGGGGGCACTGAAGCTTTCTTT.

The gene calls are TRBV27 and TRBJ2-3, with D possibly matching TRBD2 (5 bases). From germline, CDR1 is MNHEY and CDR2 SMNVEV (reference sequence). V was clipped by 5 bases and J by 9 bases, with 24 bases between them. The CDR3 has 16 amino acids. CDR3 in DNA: TGTGCCAGCAGTGGCAGACTTGCCGCGGGTTTGGCGACGCAGTATTTT. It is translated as CASSGRLAAGLATQYF.

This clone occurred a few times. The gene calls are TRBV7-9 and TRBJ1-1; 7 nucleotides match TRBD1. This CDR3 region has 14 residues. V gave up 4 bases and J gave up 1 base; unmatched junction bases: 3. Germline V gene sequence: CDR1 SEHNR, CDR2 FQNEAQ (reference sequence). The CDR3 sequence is CASSSTGKNTEAFF. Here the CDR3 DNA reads TGTGCCAGCAGCTCGACAGGGAAGAACACTGAAGCTTTCTTT.

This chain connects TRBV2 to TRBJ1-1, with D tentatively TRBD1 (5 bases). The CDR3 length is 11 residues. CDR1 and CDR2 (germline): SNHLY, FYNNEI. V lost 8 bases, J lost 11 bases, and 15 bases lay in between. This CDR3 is CASQGHPQAFF. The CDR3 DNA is TGTGCCAGCCAGGGCCACCCTCAGGCTTTCTTT. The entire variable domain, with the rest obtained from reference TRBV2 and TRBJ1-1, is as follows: EPEVTQTPSHQVTQMGQEVILRCVPISNHLYFYWYRQILGQKVEFLVSFYNNEISEKSEIFDDQFSVERPDGSNFTLKIRSTKLEDSAMYFCASQGHPQAFFGQGTRLTVV.

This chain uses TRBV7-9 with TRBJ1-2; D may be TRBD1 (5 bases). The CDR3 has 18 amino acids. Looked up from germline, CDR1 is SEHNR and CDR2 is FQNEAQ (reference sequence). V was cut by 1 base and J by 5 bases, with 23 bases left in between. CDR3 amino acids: CASSLGLRTGGNHYGYTF. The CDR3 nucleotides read TGTGCCAGCAGCTTAGGACTCAGAACAGGCGGAAACCATTATGGCTACACCTTC.

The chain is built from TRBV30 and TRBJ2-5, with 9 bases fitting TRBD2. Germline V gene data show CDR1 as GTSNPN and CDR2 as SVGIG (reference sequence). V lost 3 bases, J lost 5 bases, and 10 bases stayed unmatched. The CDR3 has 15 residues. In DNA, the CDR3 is TGTGCCTGGAGCCCCCCCGTTGCGGGAGGGGAGACCCAGTACTTC. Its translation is CAWSPPVAGGETQYF.

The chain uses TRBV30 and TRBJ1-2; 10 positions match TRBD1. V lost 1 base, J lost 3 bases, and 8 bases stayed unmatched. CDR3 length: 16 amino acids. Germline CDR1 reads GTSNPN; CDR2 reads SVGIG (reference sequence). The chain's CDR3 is CAWSGGTGESHYGYTF. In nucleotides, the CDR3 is TGTGCCTGGAGTGGGGGGACAGGGGAGTCTCACTATGGCTACACCTTC.

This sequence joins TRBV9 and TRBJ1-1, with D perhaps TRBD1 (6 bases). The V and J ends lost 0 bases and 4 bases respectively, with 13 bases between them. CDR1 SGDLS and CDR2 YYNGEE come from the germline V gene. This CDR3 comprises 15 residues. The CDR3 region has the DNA TGTGCCAGCAGCGTAGCTGACCAGGGGACCACTGAAGCTTTCTTT. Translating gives CASSVADQGTTEAFF.

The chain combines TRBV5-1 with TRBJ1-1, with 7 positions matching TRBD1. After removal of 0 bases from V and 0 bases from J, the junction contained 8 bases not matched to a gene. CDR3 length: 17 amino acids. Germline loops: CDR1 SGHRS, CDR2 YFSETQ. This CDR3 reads CASSLGRGAHMNTEAFF. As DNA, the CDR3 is TGCGCCAGCAGCTTGGGCAGGGGGGCTCACATGAACACTGAAGCTTTCTTT.

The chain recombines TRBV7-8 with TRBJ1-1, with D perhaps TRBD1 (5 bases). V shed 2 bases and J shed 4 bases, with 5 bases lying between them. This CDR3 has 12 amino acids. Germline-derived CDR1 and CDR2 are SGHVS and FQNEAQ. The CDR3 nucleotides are TGTGCCAGCAGCTTAAGGGGCACTGAAGCTTTCTTT. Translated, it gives CASSLRGTEAFF.

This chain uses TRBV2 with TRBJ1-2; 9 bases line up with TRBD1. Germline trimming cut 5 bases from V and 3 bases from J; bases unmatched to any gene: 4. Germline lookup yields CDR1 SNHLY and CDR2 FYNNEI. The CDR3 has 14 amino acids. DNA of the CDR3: TGTGCCAGCAGTTACAGGGGGCAGGACTATGGCTACACCTTC. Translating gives CASSYRGQDYGYTF.

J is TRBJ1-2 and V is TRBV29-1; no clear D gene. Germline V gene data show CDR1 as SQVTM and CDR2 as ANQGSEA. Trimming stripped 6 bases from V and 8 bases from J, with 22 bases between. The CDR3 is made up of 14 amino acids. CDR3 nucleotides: TGCAGCGTCCCTGGGTGGGGAGCTAAAGGAGGCTACACCTTC. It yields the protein CSVPGWGAKGGYTF. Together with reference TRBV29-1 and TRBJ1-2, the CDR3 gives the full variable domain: SAVISQKPSRDICQRGTSLTIQCQVDSQVTMMFWYRQQPGQSLTLIATANQGSEATYESGFVIDKFPISRPNLTFSTLTVSNMSPEDSSIYLCSVPGWGAKGGYTFGSGTRLTVV.

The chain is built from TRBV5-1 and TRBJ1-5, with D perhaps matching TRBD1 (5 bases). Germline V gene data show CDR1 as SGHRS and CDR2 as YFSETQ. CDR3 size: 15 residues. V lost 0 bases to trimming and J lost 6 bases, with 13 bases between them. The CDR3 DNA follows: TGCGCCAGCAGCTTGGAAGGCCAGGGTGGTCAGCCCCAGCATTTT. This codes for CASSLEGQGGQPQHF. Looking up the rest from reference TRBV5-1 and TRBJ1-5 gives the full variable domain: KAGVTQTPRYLIKTRGQQVTLSCSPISGHRSVSWYQQTPGQGLQFLFEYFSETQRNKGNFPGRFSGRQFSNSRSEMNVSTLELGDSALYLCASSLEGQGGQPQHFGDGTRLSIL.

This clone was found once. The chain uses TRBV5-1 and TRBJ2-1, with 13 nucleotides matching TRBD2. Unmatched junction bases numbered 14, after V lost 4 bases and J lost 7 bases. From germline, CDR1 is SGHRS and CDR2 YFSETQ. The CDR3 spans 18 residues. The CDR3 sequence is CASSRTGAGLAGWNEQFF. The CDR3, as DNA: TGCGCCAGCAGCCGGACAGGGGCGGGACTAGCGGGGTGGAATGAGCAGTTCTTC.

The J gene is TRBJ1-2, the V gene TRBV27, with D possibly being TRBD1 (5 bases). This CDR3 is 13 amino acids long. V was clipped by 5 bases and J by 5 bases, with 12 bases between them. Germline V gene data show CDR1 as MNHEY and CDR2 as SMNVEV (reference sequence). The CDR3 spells CASSRRGGYGYTF. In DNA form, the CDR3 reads TGTGCCAGCAGTCGTAGGGGTGGTTATGGCTACACCTTC.

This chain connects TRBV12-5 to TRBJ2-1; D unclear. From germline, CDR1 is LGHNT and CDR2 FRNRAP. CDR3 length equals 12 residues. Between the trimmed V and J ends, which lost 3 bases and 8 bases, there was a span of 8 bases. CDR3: CASGLSSDEQFF. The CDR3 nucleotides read TGTGCTAGTGGTTTATCAAGCGATGAGCAGTTCTTC.

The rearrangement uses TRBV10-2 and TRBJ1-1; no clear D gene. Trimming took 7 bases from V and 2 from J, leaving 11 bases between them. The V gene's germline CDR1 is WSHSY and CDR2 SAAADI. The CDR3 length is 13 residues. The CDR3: CASKWEPNTEAFF. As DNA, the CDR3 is TGCGCCAGCAAATGGGAGCCAAACACTGAAGCTTTCTTT.

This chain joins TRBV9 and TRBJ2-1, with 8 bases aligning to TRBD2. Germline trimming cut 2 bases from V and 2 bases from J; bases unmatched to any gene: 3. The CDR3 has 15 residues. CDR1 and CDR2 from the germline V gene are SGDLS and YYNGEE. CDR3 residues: CASSVTSGTYNEQFF. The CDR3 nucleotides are TGTGCCAGCAGCGTCACTAGCGGTACCTACAATGAGCAGTTCTTC. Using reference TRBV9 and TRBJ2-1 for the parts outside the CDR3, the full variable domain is DSGVTQTPKHLITATGQRVTLRCSPRSGDLSVYWYQQSLDQGLQFLIQYYNGEERAKGNILERFSAQQFPDLHSELNLSSLELGDSALYFCASSVTSGTYNEQFFGPGTRLTVL.